This TCR beta chain was obtained from a study of early T cells in non-severe SARS-CoV-2 infection. The wider study: Sequenced material consisted of bulk RNA (from unsorted whole blood), and chains were unpaired.

There are a few counts of this clonotype. Antigen: not known. Whole-study findings and limits: The VDJdb matching leaned toward anti-spike CD8 responses and overlooked private and CD4 specificities.

Unique molecular identifiers (one per individual cDNA molecule) were attached. TCRdb re-derived calls from the 5' RACE reads in MiXCR, one entry per CDR3 protein. The sample gives fewer than 75,000 distinct CDR3 sequences, roughly 18% of which show up once; about 8.8% is in the top ten. The CDR3 runs 15 residues. The V gene lost 3 bases and the J gene lost 2 bases, with 8 bases spanning the gap. This chain joins TRBV12-3 or TRBV12-4 and TRBJ2-6, with a tentative D call TRBD2 (6 bases). Specimen: whole blood, collected at baseline. This clonotype was obtained from an adult who was a healthcare worker with PCR-confirmed SARS-CoV-2 infection or an uninfected control (not recorded which). The CDR3 sequence is CASSLGGAGANVLTF. The CDR3, as DNA: TGTGCCAGCAGTTTGGGCGGGGCTGGGGCCAACGTCCTGACTTTC.